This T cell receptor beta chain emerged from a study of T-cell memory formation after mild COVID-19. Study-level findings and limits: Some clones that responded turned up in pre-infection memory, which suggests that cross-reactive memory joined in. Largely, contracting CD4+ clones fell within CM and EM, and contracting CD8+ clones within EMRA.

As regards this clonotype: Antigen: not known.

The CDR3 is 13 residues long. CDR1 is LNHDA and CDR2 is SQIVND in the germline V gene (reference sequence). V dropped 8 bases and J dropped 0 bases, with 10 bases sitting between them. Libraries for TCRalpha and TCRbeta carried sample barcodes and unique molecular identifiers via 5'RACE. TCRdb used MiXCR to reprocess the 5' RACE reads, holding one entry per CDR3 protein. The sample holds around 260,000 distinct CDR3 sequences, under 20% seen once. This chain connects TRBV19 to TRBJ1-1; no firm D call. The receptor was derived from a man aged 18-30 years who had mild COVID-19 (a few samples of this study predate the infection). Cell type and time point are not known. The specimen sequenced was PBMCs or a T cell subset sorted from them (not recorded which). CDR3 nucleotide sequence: TGTGCCAGTGGGTTGGCGGTGAACACTGAAGCTTTCTTT. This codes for CASGLAVNTEAFF.